These 5 T cell receptor beta chains came from one sample sequenced in a study of human T cells and chemical hapten exposure. TCRdb fed the RACE reads into MiXCR, producing one record per CDR3 protein. Altogether approximately 44,000 distinct CDR3 sequences are present, about 4.1% being singletons, with the ten largest covering 5.8%. Indicated time point: healthy volunteer bleed at 2 weeks. The template was total RNA from unfractionated whole blood. Sequenced input: whole blood. The receptors come from a human donor in good health. Some clones in this sample may be carry-over from other donors' samples.

This clonotype was counted many times. The chain links TRBV20-1 to TRBJ2-7, with D possibly being TRBD1 (6 bases). The CDR3 loop spans 16 amino acids. Trimming pared 6 bases from V and 0 bases from J, leaving 21 bases between. The germline V gene encodes CDR1 DFQATT and CDR2 SNEGSKA (reference sequence). The CDR3 sequence is CSALQGGRDPSYEQYF. The CDR3 bases are TGCAGTGCACTCCAAGGGGGTAGGGACCCCTCCTACGAGCAGTACTTC.

In this sample, this clonotype turned up many times. This chain links TRBV27 with TRBJ1-1, with 8 bases identical to TRBD1. J was trimmed by 0 bases and V by 5 bases; bases with no gene match: 8. This CDR3 contains 16 residues. The germline gives CDR1 MNHEY, CDR2 SMNVEV (reference sequence). The CDR3 region is CASSPGTGVMNTEAFF. CDR3 in DNA: TGTGCCAGCAGTCCCGGGACAGGAGTTATGAACACTGAAGCTTTCTTT.

This chain links TRBV11-2 with TRBJ1-6; D gene ambiguous. This CDR3 contains 16 residues. Germline V gives CDR1 SGHAT, CDR2 FQNNGV. Trimming stripped 0 bases from V and 0 bases from J, with 6 bases between. The CDR3 loop is CASSLEGSSYNSPLHF. The CDR3 bases are TGTGCCAGCAGCTTAGAAGGCTCCTCCTATAATTCACCCCTCCACTTT.

This clonotype was recorded at least ten times. The V and J genes are TRBV7-8 and TRBJ2-7, with D perhaps TRBD1 (5 bases). The V end was cut by 7 bases, the J end by 1 base, with 14 bases between. This CDR3 comprises 14 residues. CDR1 and CDR2 (germline): SGHVS, FQNEAQ. DNA for the CDR3: TGTGCCAGCACCCCCCTCCAGGGTTCCTACGAGCAGTACTTC. Its protein is CASTPLQGSYEQYF.

Only a few counts were recorded for this clonotype. The chain joins TRBV6-5 to TRBJ2-1; possibly TRBD2 for D (6 bases). This CDR3 comprises 15 residues. Trimming cost V 6 bases and J 8 bases, with 20 bases left between them. Germline V gives CDR1 MNHEY, CDR2 SVGAGI. The CDR3 bases are TGTGCCAGCAGCCCCGATCGTAACGGAGGGGATGAGCAGTTCTTC. It codes for CASSPDRNGGDEQFF.